Below are 23 T cell receptor beta chains sequenced from a single sample in a study of T cells in Graves' hyperthyroidism and ophthalmopathy. The CDR3 regions of TCR beta were amplified from RNA transcripts. The HTBI primer set drove a first-round RT-PCR of the TCR CDR3. TCRdb reprocessed the multiplex PCR reads via MiXCR and lists one record per CDR3 protein. The sample records approximately 720,000 distinct CDR3 sequences, roughly 20% being singletons. The sequenced sample was blood. Every receptor here comes from a woman in her forties or fifties with Graves' hyperthyroidism that later progressed to Graves' ophthalmopathy.

The rearrangement uses TRBV19 and TRBJ1-5; D possibly corresponds to TRBD1 (6 bases). The V end lost 6 bases, the J end lost 5 bases, and 14 bases lay between the germline ends. The CDR3 covers 14 residues. Germline assignment: CDR1 LNHDA and CDR2 SQIVND (reference sequence). The CDR3 loop reads CASRPPGVDQPQHF. DNA of the CDR3: TGTGCCAGTAGACCTCCAGGGGTAGATCAGCCCCAGCATTTT.

This clonotype was recorded many times. This chain uses TRBV11-2 with TRBJ2-5; 7 positions agree with TRBD2. Germline CDR1 SGHAT, CDR2 FQNNGV. CDR3 size: 14 residues. The trim removed 7 bases at V and 2 bases at J, leaving 7 bases unmatched. CDR3 region: CASTRGTIQETQYF. DNA of the CDR3: TGTGCCAGCACTCGGGGGACTATACAAGAGACCCAGTACTTC.

This clonotype was seen ten or more times. The chain employs TRBV2 and TRBJ2-5; no definite D call. This CDR3 has 13 amino acids. CDR1 and CDR2 (germline): SNHLY, FYNNEI. V lost 1 base and J 7 bases, leaving 10 bases between the germline ends. The CDR3: CASSEGPVGTQYF. In nucleotides, the CDR3 is TGTGCCAGCAGTGAAGGTCCTGTAGGGACCCAGTACTTC.

This clonotype was seen once. In nucleotides, the CDR3 is TGCAGTGCTACGAAAGCGGGGGGACCGAAGGGTGAGCAGTTCTTC. Its protein is CSATKAGGPKGEQFF. The chain uses TRBV20-1 and TRBJ2-1, with 9 nucleotides matching TRBD2. The CDR3 consists of 15 residues. J gave up 9 bases and V 4 bases, and 13 bases lay outside the gene matches. CDR1 is DFQATT and CDR2 is SNEGSKA in the germline V gene (reference sequence).

This clonotype was detected many times. The chain recombines TRBV19 with TRBJ1-1, with 8 bases matching TRBD1. Germline V gene data show CDR1 as LNHDA and CDR2 as SQIVND (reference sequence). The V segment lost 6 bases and the J segment 8 bases; nucleotides outside the gene matches: 11. The CDR3 consists of 14 residues. The CDR3, as DNA: TGTGCCAGTAGGATTGACAGGGGCGGAAGGGAAGCTTTCTTT. Translation gives CASRIDRGGREAFF.

This clonotype has at least ten counts. The rearrangement joins TRBV2 to TRBJ2-7, with 7 nucleotides matching TRBD1. Germline V gene sequence: CDR1 SNHLY, CDR2 FYNNEI. The CDR3 runs 16 residues. Trimming at V came to 0 bases and at J to 3 bases, leaving 8 bases not matched to a gene. The CDR3 loop reads CASSEAPGTASYEQYF. CDR3 coding DNA: TGTGCCAGCAGTGAAGCTCCCGGGACAGCTAGCTACGAGCAGTACTTC.

This clonotype was observed many times. This chain uses TRBV11-2 with TRBJ1-1; 7 bases match TRBD1. This CDR3 region has 15 residues. The trim removed 3 bases at V and 0 bases at J, leaving 4 bases unmatched. Germline V gene sequence: CDR1 SGHAT, CDR2 FQNNGV. The CDR3 reads CASSLYRGMNTEAFF. The CDR3 coding sequence is TGTGCCAGCAGCTTGTACAGGGGAATGAACACTGAAGCTTTCTTT.

This clonotype has more than one count but fewer than ten. The V gene is TRBV6-2 or TRBV6-3, the J gene TRBJ1-1; the D gene is possibly TRBD1 (5 bases). This CDR3 contains 17 residues. The germline V and J ends were trimmed by 2 bases and 0 bases, with 16 bases remaining between them. Germline V gene data show CDR1 as MNHEY and CDR2 as SVGEGT. The CDR3 region is CASSYGYGGRMNTEAFF. The CDR3 coding sequence is TGTGCCAGCAGTTACGGGTACGGGGGGAGAATGAACACTGAAGCTTTCTTT.

The chain has TRBV6-1 and TRBJ1-2; perhaps TRBD1 as D (5 bases). Trimming took off 7 bases at V and 8 bases at J, with 17 bases between the two ends. The V gene's germline CDR1 is MNHNS and CDR2 SASEGT. CDR3 length equals 13 residues. DNA for the CDR3: TGTGCCAGCACCCCGGAGAGGGGTGCCGGCTACACCTTC. Its translation: CASTPERGAGYTF.

The chain joins TRBV11-2 to TRBJ1-1, with D tentatively TRBD1 (5 bases). Deletions cut 4 bases from V and 2 bases from J, with 11 bases between. Germline V gives CDR1 SGHAT, CDR2 FQNNGV. CDR3 size: 14 residues. The CDR3 coding sequence is TGTGCCAGCAGCTCGCAGGGCATAAACACTGAAGCTTTCTTT. Translating it yields CASSSQGINTEAFF.

This clonotype was counted at least ten times. V is TRBV6-2 or TRBV6-3 and J is TRBJ2-3; D perhaps matches TRBD1 (5 bases). CDR1 is MNHEY, CDR2 SVGEGT, per germline. CDR3 length: 14 residues. The V and J ends lost 6 bases and 0 bases respectively, with 10 bases between them. This chain's CDR3 is CASRPAGSTDTQYF. The CDR3 DNA is TGTGCCAGCAGGCCTGCAGGGAGCACAGATACGCAGTATTTT.

This clonotype appeared many times. The chain links TRBV11-2 to TRBJ2-5; no definite D call. This CDR3 is built from 15 residues. Germline V gene sequence: CDR1 SGHAT, CDR2 FQNNGV. V shed 1 base and J shed 5 bases, with 14 bases lying between them. The CDR3 is CASSLGVSAPETQYF. The DNA of the CDR3 is TGTGCCAGCAGCTTAGGGGTCTCAGCTCCCGAGACCCAGTACTTC.

This chain connects TRBV5-4 to TRBJ1-3; TRBD1 aligns across 8 bases. Trimming took 4 bases from V and 0 from J; bases not matched to a gene: 9. The V gene's germline CDR1 is SGHNT and CDR2 YYREEE (reference sequence). The CDR3 extends over 17 amino acids. This CDR3 is CASSAVSGGVSGNTIYF. In DNA form, the CDR3 reads TGTGCCAGCAGCGCCGTGTCAGGGGGCGTCTCTGGAAACACCATATATTTT.

The chain employs TRBV5-1 and TRBJ2-5, with 10 bases aligning to TRBD1. The CDR3 loop spans 15 amino acids. Germline V gene sequence: CDR1 SGHRS, CDR2 YFSETQ. V lost 4 bases, J lost 3 bases, and 6 bases stayed unmatched. For the CDR3, the DNA is TGCGCCAGCAGCCTCACCGGGACAGGGGAAGAGACCCAGTACTTC. As protein: CASSLTGTGEETQYF.

This clonotype was recorded at least ten times. The rearrangement joins TRBV12-5 to TRBJ1-4, with D possibly matching TRBD1 (6 bases). Trimming left V 5 bases short and J 5 bases short, with 12 bases between. Germline V gene data show CDR1 as LGHNT and CDR2 as FRNRAP. CDR3 size: 14 residues. The CDR3 loop reads CASGPGHGNEKLFF. Here the CDR3 DNA reads TGTGCTAGTGGTCCGGGACACGGCAATGAAAAACTGTTTTTT.

This clonotype was detected ten times or more. This chain links TRBV11-3 with TRBJ2-5; 12 positions match TRBD2. V was clipped by 6 bases and J by 4 bases; unmatched bases: 12. This CDR3 has 17 residues. Germline assignment: CDR1 SGHNT and CDR2 YENEEA. The CDR3 loop is CASSHRTSGISGETQYF. The CDR3 DNA reads as TGTGCCAGCAGTCATAGGACTAGCGGGATCTCCGGAGAGACCCAGTACTTC.

CDR3 amino acids: CASSFDAGTGSSPLHF. The CDR3 DNA follows: TGTGCCAGCAGCTTTGATGCCGGGACAGGGTCTTCACCCCTCCACTTT. The rearrangement links TRBV13 to TRBJ1-6; 9 bases are a match to TRBD1. V trimming: 3 bases; J trimming: 9 bases; junction bases outside the gene matches: 9. There are 16 residues in the CDR3. Germline lookup yields CDR1 PRHDT and CDR2 FYEKMQ (reference sequence).

The rearrangement joins TRBV5-5 to TRBJ1-2; 7 nucleotides align to TRBD1. This CDR3 has 13 residues. V was pared by 6 bases and J by 6 bases, with 8 bases of the junction left unmatched. CDR1 is SGHKS, CDR2 YYEKEE, per germline (reference sequence). Written as DNA, the CDR3 is TGTGCCAGCACCACTGGCCAGGGGGATGGCTACACCTTC. Its translation: CASTTGQGDGYTF.

This chain connects TRBV29-1 to TRBJ2-7; D gene unclear. The CDR3 contains 12 residues. Trimming pared 4 bases from V and 5 bases from J, leaving 12 bases between. Germline V gene sequence: CDR1 SQVTM, CDR2 ANQGSEA. The CDR3 DNA follows: TGCAGCGTTGCGGCGGCAGATCACGAGCAGTACTTC. It translates to CSVAAADHEQYF.

This clonotype has only a few counts. The CDR3 region is CASSHGGSETQYF. The CDR3 coding sequence is TGTGCCAGCAGTCATGGGGGCTCAGAGACCCAGTACTTC. The chain combines TRBV6-1 with TRBJ2-5, with D perhaps matching TRBD1 (6 bases). V was cut by 5 bases and J by 4 bases, with 11 bases left in between. The CDR3 has 13 residues. The germline V gene encodes CDR1 MNHNS and CDR2 SASEGT.

This clonotype was picked up a small number of times. This chain uses TRBV30 with TRBJ2-1; unclear D gene. Trimming left V 3 bases short and J 12 bases short, with 12 bases between. This CDR3 is 11 amino acids long. CDR1 GTSNPN and CDR2 SVGIG come from the germline V gene (reference sequence). The CDR3 DNA is TGTGCCTGGAGACCCGCCCGTGGGCAGTTCTTC. Encoded protein: CAWRPARGQFF.

This clonotype was found many times. This CDR3 reads CASSSTSGSYNEQFF. DNA of the CDR3: TGTGCCAGCAGCTCAACTAGCGGCTCCTACAATGAGCAGTTCTTC. The chain combines TRBV7-3 with TRBJ2-1; 8 nucleotides agree with TRBD2. Germline values: CDR1 SGHTA, CDR2 FQGTGA. CDR3 length equals 15 residues. Unmatched junction bases numbered 2, after V lost 4 bases and J lost 0 bases. Full variable domain (rest looked up from reference TRBV7-3 and TRBJ2-1): GAGVSQTPSNKVTEKGKYVELRCDPISGHTALYWYRQSLGQGPEFLIYFQGTGAADDSGLPNDRFFAVRPEGSVSTLKIQRTERGDSAVYLCASSSTSGSYNEQFFGPGTRLTVL.

This clonotype was seen a handful of times. The chain couples TRBV6-1 to TRBJ1-2; D unclear. Looked up from germline, CDR1 is MNHNS and CDR2 is SASEGT. The CDR3 has 14 residues. The germline V and J ends were trimmed by 6 bases and 4 bases, with 15 bases remaining between them. CDR3 residues: CASRVLGTVYGYTF. The CDR3 DNA reads TGTGCCAGCAGGGTTCTTGGCACCGTCTATGGCTACACCTTC.